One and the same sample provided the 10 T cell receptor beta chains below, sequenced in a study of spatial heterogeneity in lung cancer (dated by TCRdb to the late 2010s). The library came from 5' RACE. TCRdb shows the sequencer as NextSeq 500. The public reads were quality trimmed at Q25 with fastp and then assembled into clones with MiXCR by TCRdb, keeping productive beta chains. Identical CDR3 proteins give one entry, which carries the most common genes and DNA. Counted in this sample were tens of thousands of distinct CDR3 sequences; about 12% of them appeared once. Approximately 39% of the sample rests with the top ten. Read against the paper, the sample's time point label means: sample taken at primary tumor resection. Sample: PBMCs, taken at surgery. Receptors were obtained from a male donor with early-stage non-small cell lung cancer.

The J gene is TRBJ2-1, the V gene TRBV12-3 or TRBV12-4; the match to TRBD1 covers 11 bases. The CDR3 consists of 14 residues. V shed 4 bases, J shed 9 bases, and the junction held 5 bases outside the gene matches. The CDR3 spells CASSSDRGLSEQFF. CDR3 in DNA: TGTGCCAGCAGTTCGGACAGGGGGCTTAGTGAGCAGTTCTTC.

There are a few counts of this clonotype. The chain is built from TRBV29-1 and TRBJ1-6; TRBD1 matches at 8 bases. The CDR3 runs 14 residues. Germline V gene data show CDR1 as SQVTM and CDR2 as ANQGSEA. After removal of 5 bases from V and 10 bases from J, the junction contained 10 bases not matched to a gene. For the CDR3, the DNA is TGCAGCGTTCAGATGGCAGGGGGCGAATCACCCCTCCACTTT. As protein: CSVQMAGGESPLHF.

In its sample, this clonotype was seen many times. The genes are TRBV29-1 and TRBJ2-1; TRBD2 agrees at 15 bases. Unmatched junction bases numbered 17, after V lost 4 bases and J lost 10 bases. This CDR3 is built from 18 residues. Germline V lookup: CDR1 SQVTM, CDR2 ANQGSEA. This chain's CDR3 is CSVGQQTRTSGRAGEQFF. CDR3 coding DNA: TGCAGCGTTGGACAACAAACTAGGACTAGCGGGAGGGCAGGAGAGCAGTTCTTC.

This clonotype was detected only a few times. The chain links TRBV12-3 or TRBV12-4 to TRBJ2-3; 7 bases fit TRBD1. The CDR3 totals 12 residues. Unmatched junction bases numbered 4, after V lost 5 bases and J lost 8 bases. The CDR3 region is CASSLNRGTQYF. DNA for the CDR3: TGTGCCAGCAGTCTTAACAGGGGTACGCAGTATTTT.

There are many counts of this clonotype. The CDR3 spells CASSQGMHTEAFF. DNA for the CDR3: TGTGCCAGCAGCCAGGGAATGCACACTGAAGCTTTCTTT. The gene calls are TRBV3-1 and TRBJ1-1; D is undetermined. Germline V gene sequence: CDR1 LGHDT, CDR2 YNNKEL (reference sequence). This CDR3 comprises 13 residues. Deletions cut 3 bases from V and 3 bases from J, with 8 bases between.

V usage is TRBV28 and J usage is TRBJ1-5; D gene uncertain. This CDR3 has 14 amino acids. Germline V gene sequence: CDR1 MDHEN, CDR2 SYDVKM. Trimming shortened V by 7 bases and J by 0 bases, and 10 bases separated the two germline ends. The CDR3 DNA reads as TGTGCCAGCAACTCGGTTTATAGCAATCAGCCCCAGCATTTT. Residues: CASNSVYSNQPQHF.

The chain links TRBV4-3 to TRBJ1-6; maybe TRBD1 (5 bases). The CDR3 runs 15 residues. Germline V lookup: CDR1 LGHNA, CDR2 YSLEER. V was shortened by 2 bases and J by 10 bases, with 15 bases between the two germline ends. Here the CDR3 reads CASSQSPQGRSPLHF. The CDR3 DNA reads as TGCGCCAGCAGCCAAAGTCCCCAGGGACGATCACCCCTCCACTTT.

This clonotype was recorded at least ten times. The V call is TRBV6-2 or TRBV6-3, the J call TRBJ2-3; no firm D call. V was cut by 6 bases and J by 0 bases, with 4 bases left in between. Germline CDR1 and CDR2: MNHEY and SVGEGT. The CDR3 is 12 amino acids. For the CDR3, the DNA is TGTGCCAGCAGCGGAAGCACAGATACGCAGTATTTT. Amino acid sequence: CASSGSTDTQYF.

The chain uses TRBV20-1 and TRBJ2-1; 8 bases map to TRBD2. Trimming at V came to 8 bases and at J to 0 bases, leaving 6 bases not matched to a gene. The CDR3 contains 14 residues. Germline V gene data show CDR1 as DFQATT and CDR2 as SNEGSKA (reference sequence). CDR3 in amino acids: CSISGVSSYNEQFF. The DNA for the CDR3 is TGCAGTATTAGCGGGGTTAGCTCCTACAATGAGCAGTTCTTC.

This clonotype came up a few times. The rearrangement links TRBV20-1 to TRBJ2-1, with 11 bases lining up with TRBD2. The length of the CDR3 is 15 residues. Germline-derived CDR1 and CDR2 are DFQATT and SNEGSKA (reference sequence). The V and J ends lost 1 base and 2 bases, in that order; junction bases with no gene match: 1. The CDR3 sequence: CSARGLAGTYNEQFF. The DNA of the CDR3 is TGCAGTGCTAGAGGACTAGCGGGGACCTACAATGAGCAGTTCTTC.